This T cell receptor (beta chain) was recorded in a study of blood T cell repertoires in COVID-19. Looking at the study overall: The United States, Italy and Spain supplied acute and convalescent COVID-19 samples.

Method: immunoSEQ multiplex PCR; TCRdb's copy keeps in-frame clones and lacks some. The table has about 98,000 clones, about 85% seen once. Germline V gives CDR1 MNHEY, CDR2 SVGAGI. V shed 5 bases and J shed 3 bases, with 13 bases lying between them. CDR3 size: 14 residues. Input material: peripheral blood. This TCR was sampled from a man in his sixties or seventies with acute or convalescent COVID-19. The rearrangement links TRBV6-5 to TRBJ1-1; the D is unclear. The DNA of the CDR3 is TGTGCCAGCAGTCCCCGTTCGGGGTACACTGAAGCTTTCTTT. It translates to CASSPRSGYTEAFF.